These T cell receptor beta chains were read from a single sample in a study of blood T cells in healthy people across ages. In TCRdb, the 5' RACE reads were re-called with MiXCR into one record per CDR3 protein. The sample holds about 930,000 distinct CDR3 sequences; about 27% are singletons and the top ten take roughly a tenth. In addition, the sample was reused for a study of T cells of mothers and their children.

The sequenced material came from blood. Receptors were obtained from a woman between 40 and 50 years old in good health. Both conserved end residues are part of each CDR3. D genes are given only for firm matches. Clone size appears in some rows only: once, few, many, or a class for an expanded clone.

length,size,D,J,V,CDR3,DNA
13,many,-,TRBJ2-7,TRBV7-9,CASSLALLNEQYF,TGTGCCAGCAGCTTAGCCCTTCTGAACGAGCAGTACTTC
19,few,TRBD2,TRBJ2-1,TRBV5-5,CASSLLPLAALSSYNEQFF,TGTGCCAGCAGCTTGCTTCCGCTAGCGGCCCTGAGCTCCTACAATGAGCAGTTCTTC
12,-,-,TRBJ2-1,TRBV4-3,CASSQEGVTQFF,TGCGCCAGCAGCCAGGAAGGGGTAACGCAGTTCTTC
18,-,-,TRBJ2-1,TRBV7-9,CASSPRQVFSSSYNEQFF,TGTGCCAGCAGCCCACGACAGGTTTTCAGTAGCTCCTACAATGAGCAGTTCTTC
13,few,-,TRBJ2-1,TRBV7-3,CASSMTSGNGQFF,TGTGCCAGCAGCATGACGTCGGGCAATGGGCAGTTCTTC
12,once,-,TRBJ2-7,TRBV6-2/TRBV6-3,CASKMADYEQYF,TGTGCCAGCAAAATGGCTGACTACGAGCAGTACTTC
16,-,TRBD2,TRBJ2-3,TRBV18,CASSPGTRPPADTQYF,TGTGCCAGCTCACCAGGGACTAGGCCGCCGGCAGATACGCAGTATTTT
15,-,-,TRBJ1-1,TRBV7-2,CASSAAGRGNTEAFF,TGTGCCAGCAGCGCAGCAGGCCGAGGGAACACTGAAGCTTTCTTT
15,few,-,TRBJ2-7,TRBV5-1,CASSSSGDSYNEQYF,TGCGCCAGCAGCTCCAGCGGTGACTCCTACAATGAGCAGTACTTC
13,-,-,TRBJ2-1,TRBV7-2,CASSSATYNEQFF,TGTGCCAGCAGCTCCGCGACATACAATGAGCAGTTCTTC
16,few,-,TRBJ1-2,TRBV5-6,CASSLVAEHSNYGYTF,TGTGCCAGCAGCTTGGTGGCGGAGCATTCTAACTATGGCTACACCTTC
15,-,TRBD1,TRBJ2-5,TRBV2,CASSVSRDRQETQYF,TGTGCCAGCAGTGTCAGTCGGGACAGACAAGAGACCCAGTACTTC
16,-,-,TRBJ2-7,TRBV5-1,CASSSTTTTGLYEQYF,TGCGCCAGCAGCTCCACGACCACGACAGGCCTCTACGAGCAGTACTTC
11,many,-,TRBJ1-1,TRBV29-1,CSVEVVLEAFF,TGCAGCGTTGAGGTGGTCCTTGAAGCTTTCTTT
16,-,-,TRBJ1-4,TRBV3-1,CASSHAPGKLNEKLFF,TGTGCCAGCAGCCACGCCCCCGGGAAGCTTAATGAAAAACTGTTTTTT
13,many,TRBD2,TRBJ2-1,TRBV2,CASSVAGNNEQFF,TGTGCCAGCAGTGTAGCGGGGAACAATGAGCAGTTCTTC
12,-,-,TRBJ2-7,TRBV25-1,CTSSEFDNEQYF,TGTACCAGCAGTGAATTTGACAATGAGCAGTACTTC
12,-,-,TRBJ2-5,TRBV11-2,CASSFDGHEQYF,TGTGCCAGCAGCTTTGACGGTCATGAGCAGTACTTC